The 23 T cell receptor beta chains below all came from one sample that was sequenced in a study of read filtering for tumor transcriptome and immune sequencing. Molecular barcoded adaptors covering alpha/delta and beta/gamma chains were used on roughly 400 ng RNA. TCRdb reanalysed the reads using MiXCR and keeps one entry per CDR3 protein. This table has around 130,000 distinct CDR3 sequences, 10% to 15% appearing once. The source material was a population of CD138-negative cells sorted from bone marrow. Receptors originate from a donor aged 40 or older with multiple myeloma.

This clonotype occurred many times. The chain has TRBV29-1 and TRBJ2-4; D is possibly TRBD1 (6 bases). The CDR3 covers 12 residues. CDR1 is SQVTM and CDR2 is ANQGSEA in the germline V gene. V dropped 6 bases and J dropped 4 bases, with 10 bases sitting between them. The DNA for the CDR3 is TGCAGCGTCGCCGGACAGAAAAACATTCAGTACTTC. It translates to CSVAGQKNIQYF.

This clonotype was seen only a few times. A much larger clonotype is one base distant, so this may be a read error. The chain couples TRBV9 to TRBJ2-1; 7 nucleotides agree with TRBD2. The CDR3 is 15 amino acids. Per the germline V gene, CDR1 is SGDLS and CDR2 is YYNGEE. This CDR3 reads CASGVEASGNNEQFF. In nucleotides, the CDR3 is TGTGCCAGCGGCGTAGAGGCTAGCGGAAACAATGAGCAGTTCTTC.

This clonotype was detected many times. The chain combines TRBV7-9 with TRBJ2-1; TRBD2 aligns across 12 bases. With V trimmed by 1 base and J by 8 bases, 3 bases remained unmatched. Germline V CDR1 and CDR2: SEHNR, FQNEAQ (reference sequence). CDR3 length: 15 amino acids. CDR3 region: CASSLVLAGGDEQFF. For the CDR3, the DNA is TGTGCCAGCAGCTTAGTACTAGCGGGAGGCGATGAGCAGTTCTTC.

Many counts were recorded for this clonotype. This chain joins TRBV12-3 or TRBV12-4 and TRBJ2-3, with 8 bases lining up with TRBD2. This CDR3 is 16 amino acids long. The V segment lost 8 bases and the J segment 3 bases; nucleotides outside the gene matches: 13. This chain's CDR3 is CASGHRAGGRTDTQYF. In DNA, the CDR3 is TGTGCCAGCGGCCACCGGGCGGGGGGTCGGACAGATACGCAGTATTTT.

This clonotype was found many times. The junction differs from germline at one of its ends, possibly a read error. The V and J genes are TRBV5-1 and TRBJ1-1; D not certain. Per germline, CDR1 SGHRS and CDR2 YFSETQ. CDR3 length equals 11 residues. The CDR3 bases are TGCGACAGCAGCTTGAGTAAGGTAGCTTTCTTT. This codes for CDSSLSKVAFF.

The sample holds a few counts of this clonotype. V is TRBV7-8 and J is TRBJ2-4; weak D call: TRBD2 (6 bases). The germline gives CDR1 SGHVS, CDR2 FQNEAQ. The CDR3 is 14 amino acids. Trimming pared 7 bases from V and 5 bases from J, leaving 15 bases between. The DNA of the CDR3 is TGTGCCAGCACGGCGTCGGGGGTAGAAAACATTCAGTACTTC. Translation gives CASTASGVENIQYF.

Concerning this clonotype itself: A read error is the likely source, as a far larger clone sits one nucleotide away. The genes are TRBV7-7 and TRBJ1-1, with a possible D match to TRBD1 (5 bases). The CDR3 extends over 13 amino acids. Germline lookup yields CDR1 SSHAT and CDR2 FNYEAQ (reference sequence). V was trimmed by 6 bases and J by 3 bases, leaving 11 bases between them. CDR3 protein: CASRGTADTEAFF. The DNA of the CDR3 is TGTGCCAGCAGAGGGACGGCGGACACTGAAGCTTTCTTT.

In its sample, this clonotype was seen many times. CDR3 protein: CASSEWRAGGSDNEQFF. In nucleotides, the CDR3 is TGTGCCAGCAGTGAATGGCGAGCGGGAGGGTCGGACAATGAGCAGTTCTTC. The genes are TRBV25-1 and TRBJ2-1; 10 positions match TRBD2. The CDR3 is made up of 17 amino acids. After removal of 1 base from V and 5 bases from J, the junction contained 8 bases not matched to a gene. In germline, CDR1 is MGHDK, CDR2 SYGVNS.

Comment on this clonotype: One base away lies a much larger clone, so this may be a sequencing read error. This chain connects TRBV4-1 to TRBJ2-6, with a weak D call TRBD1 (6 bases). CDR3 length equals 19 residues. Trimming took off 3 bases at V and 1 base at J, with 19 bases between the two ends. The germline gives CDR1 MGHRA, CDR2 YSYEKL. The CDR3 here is CASSHTGTTVLSGANVLTF. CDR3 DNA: TGCGCCAGCAGCCATACCGGGACAACGGTTTTGTCTGGGGCCAACGTCCTGACTTTC.

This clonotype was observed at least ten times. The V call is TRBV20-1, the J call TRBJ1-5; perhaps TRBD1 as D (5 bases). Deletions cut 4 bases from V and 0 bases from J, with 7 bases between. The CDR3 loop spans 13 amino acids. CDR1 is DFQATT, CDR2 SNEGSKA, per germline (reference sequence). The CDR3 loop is CSATGNSNQPQHF. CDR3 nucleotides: TGCAGTGCTACAGGGAATAGCAATCAGCCCCAGCATTTT.

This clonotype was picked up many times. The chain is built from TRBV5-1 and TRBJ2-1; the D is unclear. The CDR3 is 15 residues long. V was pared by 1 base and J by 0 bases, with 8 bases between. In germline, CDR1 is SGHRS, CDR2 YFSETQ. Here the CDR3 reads CASSLMAASYNEQFF. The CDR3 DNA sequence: TGCGCCAGCAGCTTGATGGCAGCCTCCTACAATGAGCAGTTCTTC. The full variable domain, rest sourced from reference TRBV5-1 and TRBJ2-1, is KAGVTQTPRYLIKTRGQQVTLSCSPISGHRSVSWYQQTPGQGLQFLFEYFSETQRNKGNFPGRFSGRQFSNSRSEMNVSTLELGDSALYLCASSLMAASYNEQFFGPGTRLTVL.

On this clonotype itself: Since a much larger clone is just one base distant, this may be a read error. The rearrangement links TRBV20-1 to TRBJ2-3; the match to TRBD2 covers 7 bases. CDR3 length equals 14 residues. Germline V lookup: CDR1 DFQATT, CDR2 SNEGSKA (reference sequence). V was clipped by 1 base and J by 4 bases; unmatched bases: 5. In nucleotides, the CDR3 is TGCAGTGCTAGAGTAACTAGCGCAGCAGATACGCAGTATTTT. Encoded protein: CSARVTSAADTQYF.

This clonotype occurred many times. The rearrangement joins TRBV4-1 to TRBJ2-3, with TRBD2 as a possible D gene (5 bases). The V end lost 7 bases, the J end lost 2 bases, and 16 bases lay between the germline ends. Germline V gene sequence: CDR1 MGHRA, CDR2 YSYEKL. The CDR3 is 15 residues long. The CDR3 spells CASTKSGTVTDTQYF. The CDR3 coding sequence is TGCGCCAGCACCAAGAGCGGAACCGTCACAGATACGCAGTATTTT.

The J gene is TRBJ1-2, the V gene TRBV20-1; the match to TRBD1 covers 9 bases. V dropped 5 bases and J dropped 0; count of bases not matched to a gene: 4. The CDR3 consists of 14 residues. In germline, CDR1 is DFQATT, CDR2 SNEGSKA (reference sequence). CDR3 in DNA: TGCAGTGCTGCAAGGACAGGGGCTAACTATGGCTACACCTTC. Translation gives CSAARTGANYGYTF.

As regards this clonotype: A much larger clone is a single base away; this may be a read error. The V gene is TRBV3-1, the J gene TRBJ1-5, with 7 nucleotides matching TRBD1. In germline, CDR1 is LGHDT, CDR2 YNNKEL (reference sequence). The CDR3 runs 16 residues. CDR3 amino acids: CASSLGVGQALQAQHF. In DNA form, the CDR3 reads TGTGCCAGCAGCCTAGGCGTCGGACAGGCTCTTCAGGCCCAGCATTTT.

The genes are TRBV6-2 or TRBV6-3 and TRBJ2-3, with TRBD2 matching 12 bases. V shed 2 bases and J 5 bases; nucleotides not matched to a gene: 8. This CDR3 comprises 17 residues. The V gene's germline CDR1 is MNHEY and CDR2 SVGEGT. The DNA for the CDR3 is TGTGCCAGCAGTTACCCGACTAGCGGGGGCTATCGAGATACGCAGTATTTT. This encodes CASSYPTSGGYRDTQYF.

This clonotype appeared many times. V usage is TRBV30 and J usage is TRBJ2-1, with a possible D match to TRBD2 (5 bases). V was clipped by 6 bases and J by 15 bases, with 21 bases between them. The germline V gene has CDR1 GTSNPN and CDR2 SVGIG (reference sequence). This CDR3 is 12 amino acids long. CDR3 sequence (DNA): TGTGCCTGCAACCTGAGGAGGCCCCTGCTGTTCTTC. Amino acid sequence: CACNLRRPLLFF.

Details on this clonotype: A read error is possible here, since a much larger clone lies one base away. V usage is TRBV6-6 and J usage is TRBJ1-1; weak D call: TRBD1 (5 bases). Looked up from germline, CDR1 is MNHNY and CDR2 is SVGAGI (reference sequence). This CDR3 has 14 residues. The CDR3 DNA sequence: TGTGACAGCATGGGAGGGGCTGCGAACACTGAAGCTTTCTTT. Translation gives CDSMGGAANTEAFF.

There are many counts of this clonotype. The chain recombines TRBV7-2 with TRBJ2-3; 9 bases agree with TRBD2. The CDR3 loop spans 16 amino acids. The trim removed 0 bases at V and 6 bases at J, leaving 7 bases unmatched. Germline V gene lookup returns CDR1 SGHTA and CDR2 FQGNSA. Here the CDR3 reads CASSLAVGGGADTQYF. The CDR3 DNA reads TGTGCCAGCAGCTTAGCGGTCGGCGGGGGGGCTGATACGCAGTATTTT.

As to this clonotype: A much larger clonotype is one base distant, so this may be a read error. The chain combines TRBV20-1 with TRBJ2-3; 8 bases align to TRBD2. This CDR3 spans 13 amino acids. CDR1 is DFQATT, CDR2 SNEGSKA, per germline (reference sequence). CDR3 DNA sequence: TGCGGCGCATTAGCGGGGTCCACAGATACGCAGTATTTT. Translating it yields CGALAGSTDTQYF.

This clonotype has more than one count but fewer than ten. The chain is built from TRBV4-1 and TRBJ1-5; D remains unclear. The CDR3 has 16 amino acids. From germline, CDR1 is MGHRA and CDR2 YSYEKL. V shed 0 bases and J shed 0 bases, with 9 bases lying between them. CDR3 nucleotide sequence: TGCGCCAGCAGCCAAGATTCTTGGCCTAGCAATCAGCCCCAGCATTTT. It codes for CASSQDSWPSNQPQHF.

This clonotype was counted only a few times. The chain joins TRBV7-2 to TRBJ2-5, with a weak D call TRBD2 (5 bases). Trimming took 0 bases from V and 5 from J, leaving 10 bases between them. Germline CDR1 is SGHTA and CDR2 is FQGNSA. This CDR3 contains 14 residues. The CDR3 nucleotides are TGTGCCAGCAGCTTAGCGGGGAGTGGGGAGACCCAGTACTTC. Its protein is CASSLAGSGETQYF.

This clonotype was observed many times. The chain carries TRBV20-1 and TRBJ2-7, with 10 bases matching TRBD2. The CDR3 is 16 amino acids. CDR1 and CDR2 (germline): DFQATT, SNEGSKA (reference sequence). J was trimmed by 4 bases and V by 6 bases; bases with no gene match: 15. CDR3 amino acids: CSAHPPWPSGSYEQYF. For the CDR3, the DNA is TGCAGTGCCCACCCTCCTTGGCCTAGCGGGAGTTACGAGCAGTACTTC.